This TCR beta chain was sequenced during a study of shared clonotypes between healthy human individuals. Study-wide results and limits: Richness estimates generally favored naive over memory subsets. Among non-shared clonotypes, generation probabilities were lower than among those shared by all four donors. The researchers took only blood, and tissue repertoires probably look different.

Under the authors' procedure: From ImmunoSEQ came sequences covering only the junction and carrying no quality scores, so filtering differed. Some clones are missing from TCRdb's copy, which holds only in-frame ones; the method was immunoSEQ multiplex PCR. V and J calls and clone size are those listed in that table; D and trimming were worked out from the DNA. The data show roughly 2.2 million clones, under 95% seen once. For this clone: Its specificity is not known.

Germline assignment: CDR1 SNHLY and CDR2 FYNNEI. Unmatched junction bases numbered 5, after V lost 7 bases and J lost 3 bases. CDR3 length equals 13 residues. The sequenced material came from naive CD4+ T cells from PBMCs. Subset of the sample: CD45RA+ positively selected. The clonotype originates from a young man in good health. Some clones in this sample may be carry-over from other donors' samples. The chain has TRBV2 and TRBJ2-7; 8 positions match TRBD1. Here the CDR3 DNA reads TGTGCCAGCAAGACAGGGGCAGTCTACGAGCAGTACTTC. Protein sequence: CASKTGAVYEQYF.